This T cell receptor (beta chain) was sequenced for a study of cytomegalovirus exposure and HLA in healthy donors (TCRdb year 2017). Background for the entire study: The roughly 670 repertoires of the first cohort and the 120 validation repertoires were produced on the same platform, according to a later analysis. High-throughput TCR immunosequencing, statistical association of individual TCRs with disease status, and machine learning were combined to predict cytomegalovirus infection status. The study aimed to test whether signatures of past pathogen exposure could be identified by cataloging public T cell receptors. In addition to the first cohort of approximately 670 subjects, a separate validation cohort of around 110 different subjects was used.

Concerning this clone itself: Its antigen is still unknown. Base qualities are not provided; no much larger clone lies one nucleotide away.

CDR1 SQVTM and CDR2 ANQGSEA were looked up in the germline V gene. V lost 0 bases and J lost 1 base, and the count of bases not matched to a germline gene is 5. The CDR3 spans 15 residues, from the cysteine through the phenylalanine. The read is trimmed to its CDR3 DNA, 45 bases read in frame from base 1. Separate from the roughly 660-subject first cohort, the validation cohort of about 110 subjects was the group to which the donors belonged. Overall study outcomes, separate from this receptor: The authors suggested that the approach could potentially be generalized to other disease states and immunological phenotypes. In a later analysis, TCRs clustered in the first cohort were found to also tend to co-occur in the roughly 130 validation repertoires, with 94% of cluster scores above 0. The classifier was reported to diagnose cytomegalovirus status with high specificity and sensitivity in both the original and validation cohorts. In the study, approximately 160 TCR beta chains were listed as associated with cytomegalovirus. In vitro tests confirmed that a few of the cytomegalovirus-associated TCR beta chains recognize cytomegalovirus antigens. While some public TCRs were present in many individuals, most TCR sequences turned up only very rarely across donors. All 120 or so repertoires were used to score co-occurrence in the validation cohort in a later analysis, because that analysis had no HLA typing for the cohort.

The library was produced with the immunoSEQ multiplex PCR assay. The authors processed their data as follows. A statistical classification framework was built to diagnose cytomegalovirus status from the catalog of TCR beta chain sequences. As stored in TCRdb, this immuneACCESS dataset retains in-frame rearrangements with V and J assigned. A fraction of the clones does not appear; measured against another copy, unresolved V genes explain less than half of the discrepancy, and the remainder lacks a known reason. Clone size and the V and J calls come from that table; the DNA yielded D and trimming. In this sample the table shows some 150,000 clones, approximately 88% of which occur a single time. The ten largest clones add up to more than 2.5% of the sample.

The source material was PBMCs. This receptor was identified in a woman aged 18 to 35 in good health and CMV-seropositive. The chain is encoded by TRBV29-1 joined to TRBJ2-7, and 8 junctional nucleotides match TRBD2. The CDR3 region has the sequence CSVEDRLAGSYEQYF. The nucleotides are TGCAGCGTTGAAGATCGGCTAGCGGGTTCCTACGAGCAGTACTTC.